A single sample gave rise to the 19 T cell receptor beta chains below, sequenced in a study of OX40 agonist ivuxolimab in advanced cancers. TCRdb keeps only in-frame clones here, not all; method: immunoSEQ multiplex PCR. The sample contains 35,000 to 50,000 clones, 92% of which appear only once. The material was CD4+ or CD8+ T cells sorted from blood, obtained in a trial of the OX40 agonist ivuxolimab. The receptors were sampled from an adult with an advanced solid tumor such as melanoma, head and neck, liver or kidney cancer.

This chain uses TRBV7-3 with TRBJ2-7, with D possibly being TRBD1 or TRBD2 (5 bases each). V was cut by 5 bases and J by 4 bases, with 15 bases left in between. CDR3 length: 14 residues. Germline CDR1 reads SGHTA; CDR2 reads FQGTGA. The CDR3 bases are TGTGCCAGCAGCCCGGGGACCAACCTGTACGAGCAGTACTTC. This codes for CASSPGTNLYEQYF.

The V gene is TRBV28, the J gene TRBJ1-2; 8 bases map to TRBD1. Germline V gene sequence: CDR1 MDHEN, CDR2 SYDVKM. The CDR3 totals 16 residues. Losses at the gene ends were 5 bases for V and 8 bases for J; bases not matched to a gene: 16. The CDR3 loop is CASSLPRQGPLWGYTF. The DNA of the CDR3 is TGTGCCAGCAGTCTACCCCGACAGGGGCCTCTATGGGGCTACACCTTC.

The chain couples TRBV11-2 to TRBJ2-2; D is possibly TRBD2 (5 bases). V was cut by 4 bases and J by 0 bases, with 12 bases left in between. The CDR3 is 16 amino acids. Germline V gene sequence: CDR1 SGHAT, CDR2 FQNNGV. CDR3 sequence reads: CASSSFGGPNTGELFF. The DNA for the CDR3 is TGTGCCAGCAGCTCCTTCGGCGGGCCGAACACCGGGGAGCTGTTTTTT.

The chain links TRBV19 to TRBJ1-1; D is unresolved. This CDR3 has 13 amino acids. The V gene's germline CDR1 is LNHDA and CDR2 SQIVND (reference sequence). V lost 4 bases and J 0 bases, leaving 6 bases between the germline ends. The CDR3 here is CASSKRLNTEAFF. The CDR3 coding sequence is TGTGCCAGTAGTAAGCGGTTGAACACTGAAGCTTTCTTT.

The sample holds a few counts of this clone. V usage is TRBV5-6 and J usage is TRBJ1-1, with D hard to call. V was shortened by 3 bases and J by 3 bases, with 15 bases between the two germline ends. Per the germline V gene, CDR1 is SGHDT and CDR2 is YYEEEE. CDR3 length equals 15 residues. This chain's CDR3 is CASSWVREIYTEAFF. The CDR3 region has the DNA TGTGCCAGCAGCTGGGTCCGCGAGATATACACTGAAGCTTTCTTT.

The chain combines TRBV6-6 with TRBJ2-7; TRBD2 aligns across 12 bases. CDR3 length: 15 residues. CDR1 is MNHNY and CDR2 is SVGAGI in the germline V gene (reference sequence). With V trimmed by 7 bases and J by 2 bases, 6 bases remained unmatched. For the CDR3, the DNA is TGTGCCAGCATCCCCGGACTAGCGGGACCCTACGAGCAGTACTTC. Amino acid sequence: CASIPGLAGPYEQYF.

This clone was picked up one time. The chain combines TRBV5-1 with TRBJ2-1, with D possibly being TRBD2 (5 bases). Trimming removed 4 bases at V and 0 bases at J, with 11 bases between. This CDR3 has 15 residues. Germline values: CDR1 SGHRS, CDR2 YFSETQ. CDR3 coding DNA: TGCGCCAGCAGCGAACCGACTACCTCCTACAATGAGCAGTTCTTC. It specifies CASSEPTTSYNEQFF.

The gene calls are TRBV11-3 and TRBJ2-2, with D tentatively TRBD1 (6 bases). The CDR3 spans 16 residues. Trimming cost V 5 bases and J 0 bases, with 13 bases left between them. From germline, CDR1 is SGHNT and CDR2 YENEEA. Here the CDR3 DNA reads TGTGCCAGCAGCGAAAACAGGGATACGAACACCGGGGAGCTGTTTTTT. Encoded protein: CASSENRDTNTGELFF.

The V call is TRBV27, the J call TRBJ2-5; TRBD2 agrees at 8 bases. Germline CDR1 reads MNHEY; CDR2 reads SMNVEV (reference sequence). Trimming took 7 bases from V and 7 from J; bases not matched to a gene: 11. The CDR3 contains 14 residues. Here the CDR3 reads CASNWAGGLGTQYF. For the CDR3, the DNA is TGTGCCAGCAACTGGGCGGGAGGCCTTGGGACCCAGTACTTC.

This chain connects TRBV4-1 to TRBJ2-1, with D unclear. The CDR3 has 16 residues. The ends were cut back, 1 base at V and 1 base at J, with 11 bases in the middle. Germline V gene sequence: CDR1 MGHRA, CDR2 YSYEKL. The CDR3 here is CASSQVRQVSYNEQFF. In DNA form, the CDR3 reads TGCGCCAGCAGCCAAGTCCGGCAGGTTTCCTACAATGAGCAGTTCTTC.

J is TRBJ2-1 and V is TRBV2; 15 bases fit TRBD2. From germline, CDR1 is SNHLY and CDR2 FYNNEI. V was clipped by 4 bases and J by 2 bases; unmatched bases: 12. This CDR3 region has 20 residues. The CDR3 loop reads CASSGPLRTSGRAPYNEQFF. The CDR3 DNA follows: TGTGCCAGCAGTGGACCCCTAAGGACTAGCGGGAGGGCCCCCTACAATGAGCAGTTCTTC.

The chain joins TRBV27 to TRBJ2-1; TRBD2 is a possible D gene (5 bases). CDR1 is MNHEY and CDR2 is SMNVEV in the germline V gene (reference sequence). V was trimmed by 6 bases and J by 8 bases, leaving 23 bases between them. This CDR3 comprises 16 residues. The CDR3 region is CASSSLGGAPRDEQFF. For the CDR3, the DNA is TGTGCCAGCAGCTCCCTAGGAGGAGCCCCAAGGGATGAGCAGTTCTTC.

The chain has TRBV7-2 and TRBJ2-3; D unclear. Per the germline V gene, CDR1 is SGHTA and CDR2 is FQGNSA. This CDR3 is 14 amino acids long. The germline V and J ends were trimmed by 8 bases and 3 bases, with 15 bases remaining between them. CDR3: CASGSGSETDTQYF. The CDR3 nucleotides read TGTGCCAGCGGGTCAGGCAGCGAGACAGATACGCAGTATTTT.

The gene calls are TRBV6-5 and TRBJ2-7; D uncertain. The V gene's germline CDR1 is MNHEY and CDR2 SVGAGI. This CDR3 has 12 amino acids. V lost 2 bases and J 5 bases, leaving 7 bases between the germline ends. CDR3 amino acids: CASSYDRNEQYF. In DNA form, the CDR3 reads TGTGCCAGCAGTTACGATCGCAACGAGCAGTACTTC.

The chain carries TRBV13 and TRBJ2-7; no firm D call. This CDR3 comprises 12 residues. Germline CDR1 is PRHDT and CDR2 is FYEKMQ (reference sequence). Between the trimmed V and J ends, which lost 4 bases and 5 bases, there was a span of 9 bases. The CDR3 here is CASSSNLNEQYF. The CDR3 region has the DNA TGTGCCAGCAGCTCCAACCTCAACGAGCAGTACTTC.

J is TRBJ1-5 and V is TRBV30, with D maybe TRBD1 (5 bases). V was clipped by 3 bases and J by 3 bases, with 12 bases between them. The CDR3 is 14 amino acids. CDR1 and CDR2 from the germline V gene are GTSNPN and SVGIG (reference sequence). The CDR3 DNA sequence: TGTGCCTGGAGCGAGGGGCGATACAATCAGCCCCAGCATTTT. Its translation: CAWSEGRYNQPQHF.

V usage is TRBV5-6 and J usage is TRBJ2-7; D may correspond to TRBD1 or TRBD2 (6 bases each). Germline V gene lookup returns CDR1 SGHDT and CDR2 YYEEEE. Between the trimmed V and J ends, which lost 2 bases and 6 bases, there was a span of 15 bases. The CDR3 spans 14 residues. The CDR3 loop is CASSFLEGVAEQYF. CDR3 in DNA: TGTGCCAGCAGCTTTCTGGAGGGGGTCGCCGAGCAGTACTTC. The complete variable domain, with remaining parts taken from reference TRBV5-6 and TRBJ2-7, reads DAGVTQSPTHLIKTRGQQVTLRCSPKSGHDTVSWYQQALGQGPQFIFQYYEEEERQRGNFPDRFSGHQFPNYSSELNVNALLLGDSALYLCASSFLEGVAEQYFGPGTRLTVT.

This clone was seen more than once but under ten times. The rearrangement joins TRBV10-1 to TRBJ1-1; D is uncertain. V shed 6 bases and J shed 5 bases, with 13 bases lying between them. From germline, CDR1 is WNHNN and CDR2 SYGVQD (reference sequence). CDR3 size: 13 residues. The DNA for the CDR3 is TGCGCCAGCAGGTTAGGCCCGGAGACTGAAGCTTTCTTT. Its translation is CASRLGPETEAFF.

The chain uses TRBV19 and TRBJ2-2; D gene uncertain. The CDR3 consists of 13 residues. CDR1 LNHDA and CDR2 SQIVND come from the germline V gene (reference sequence). V lost 5 bases and J lost 0, with 4 bases in between. The CDR3 loop reads CASSFPNTGELFF. CDR3 DNA: TGTGCCAGTAGTTTCCCGAACACCGGGGAGCTGTTTTTT.